The clone carrying this T cell receptor beta chain was picked up many times. What it recognizes is unknown. This record comes from a study of human T cells and chemical hapten exposure. Study outcomes and limitations: While controls formed fewer of them, expanded TCRs formed significantly more large CDR3 similarity clusters.

The V end lost 2 bases, the J end lost 3 bases, and 11 bases lay between the germline ends. The CDR3 sequence is 15 residues long. TCRdb reanalysed the RACE reads using MiXCR and keeps one entry per CDR3 protein. This sample carries about 84,000 distinct CDR3 sequences, less than 11% of them seen once, and the ten largest clones take 5%. Regarding time point: patch test 2, 6 weeks after DPC sensitization. Treatment: therapeutic diphenylcyclopropenone sensitization with weekly scalp DPC. The genes are TRBV12-3 or TRBV12-4 and TRBJ1-5; the D gene is possibly TRBD1 (5 bases). This clonotype was obtained from a woman between 45 and 65 years old with alopecia areata. Some clones in this sample may be carry-over from other donors' samples. The sample consisted of whole blood, taken in connection with sensitization to the hapten diphenylcyclopropenone (DPC). The CDR3 spells CASSLQGGDNQPQHF. CDR3 DNA: TGTGCCAGCAGTTTACAGGGAGGGGACAATCAGCCCCAGCATTTT.